These T cell receptor beta chains were read from a single sample in a study of T cell responses to AZD1222 COVID-19 vaccine. Method: immunoSEQ multiplex PCR; TCRdb's copy keeps in-frame clones and lacks some. The data show roughly 100,000 clones, over 70% seen once. The sequences come from peripheral blood, collected on day 0 of AZD1222 vaccination. These receptors came from an adult in good health. CDR3s include the opening cysteine and the closing phenylalanine or tryptophan. A D gene is named only where the DNA matches it firmly. For some rows the clone size is stated as once, few or many, or as a class when expanded; others skip it.

CASSLTWSGRKKETQYF	TGTGCCAGCAGCTTAACGTGGTCAGGGAGGAAAAAAGAGACCCAGTACTTC	NA	17	NA	TRBV7-6	TRBJ2-5
CASSSRLAGVGETQYF	TGTGCCAGCTCAAGCCGACTAGCGGGAGTAGGAGAGACCCAGTACTTC	NA	16	TRBD2	TRBV18	TRBJ2-5
CASSPGSYEQYF	TGTGCCAGCAGTCCAGGGTCCTACGAGCAGTACTTC	NA	12	NA	TRBV6-2/TRBV6-3	TRBJ2-7
CASSVTTSGEYNEQFF	TGTGCCAGCAGTGTCACGACTAGCGGGGAGTACAATGAGCAGTTCTTC	NA	16	TRBD2	TRBV6-6	TRBJ2-1
CASSYSGTGGYEQYF	TGTGCCAGCAGTTATTCAGGGACAGGGGGCTACGAGCAGTACTTC	NA	15	TRBD1	TRBV28	TRBJ2-7
CASTGQGPADTQYF	TGTGCCAGCACTGGACAGGGGCCCGCAGATACGCAGTATTTT	NA	14	TRBD1	TRBV2	TRBJ2-3
CASSSDRGSNQPQHF	TGTGCCAGCAGTAGCGACAGGGGAAGCAATCAGCCCCAGCATTTT	once	15	TRBD1	TRBV6-5	TRBJ1-5
CAGRQSGTNYGYTF	TGTGCCGGTAGACAGTCTGGAACTAACTATGGCTACACCTTC	NA	14	NA	TRBV28	TRBJ1-2
CASSPQRGSVYDGYTF	TGTGCCAGCTCACCTCAAAGGGGGAGTGTCTACGATGGCTACACCTTC	NA	16	NA	TRBV18	TRBJ1-2
CASSVTGVEGYTF	TGTGCCAGCAGTGTGACAGGGGTAGAGGGCTACACCTTC	few	13	TRBD1	TRBV28	TRBJ1-2
CASSFSLHRQGQPQHF	TGTGCCAGTAGTTTCTCGCTCCATCGACAGGGGCAGCCCCAGCATTTT	NA	16	TRBD1	TRBV19	TRBJ1-5
CASSQAIQETQYF	TGCGCCAGCAGCCAAGCCATTCAAGAGACCCAGTACTTC	NA	13	NA	TRBV4-3	TRBJ2-5
CASSQGGTGETDTQYF	TGCGCCAGCAGCCAGGGTGGGACAGGGGAAACAGATACGCAGTATTTT	NA	16	TRBD1	TRBV4-3	TRBJ2-3
CASSQGSTDTQYF	TGCGCCAGCAGCCAAGGAAGCACAGATACGCAGTATTTT	NA	13	NA	TRBV4-1	TRBJ2-3
CASSQVGMDRFF	TGCGCCAGCAGCCAAGTCGGGATGGACCGGTTCTTC	NA	12	NA	TRBV4-3	TRBJ2-1
CATRRSGRTASGANVLTF	TGTGCCACCCGCCGGAGCGGGAGGACGGCTTCTGGGGCCAACGTCCTGACTTTC	NA	18	TRBD2	TRBV11-2	TRBJ2-6
CASSEGTASTGELFF	TGTGCCAGTAGTGAGGGGACGGCGAGTACCGGGGAGCTGTTTTTT	NA	15	NA	TRBV19	TRBJ2-2
CASSPGGMGNEQFF	TGCGCCAGCAGCCCAGGGGGCATGGGCAATGAGCAGTTCTTC	NA	14	TRBD1	TRBV5-1	TRBJ2-1
CASSLKAGGSQPQHF	TGTGCCAGCAGTTTAAAGGCAGGGGGTAGTCAGCCCCAGCATTTT	NA	15	TRBD1	TRBV28	TRBJ1-5
CASSSVGGGYGYTF	TGTGCCAGCAGCTCCGTAGGGGGGGGCTATGGCTACACCTTC	NA	14	NA	TRBV11-2	TRBJ1-2
CASSEGGRRGGTEAFF	TGTGCCAGCAGTGAAGGGGGTCGAAGGGGTGGCACTGAAGCTTTCTTT	NA	16	NA	TRBV25-1	TRBJ1-1
CASSQDNLGSETQYF	TGCGCCAGCAGCCAAGATAACCTCGGATCGGAGACCCAGTACTTC	NA	15	NA	TRBV4-3	TRBJ2-5
CASSQLEVGTQYF	TGCGCCAGCAGCCAACTGGAAGTGGGGACCCAGTACTTC	NA	13	NA	TRBV4-1	TRBJ2-5
CASSQLSLMGVQVEQYF	TGCGCCAGCAGCCAATTAAGCTTGATGGGGGTACAGGTCGAGCAGTACTTC	NA	17	NA	TRBV4-3	TRBJ2-7
CASSYVARRGTGELFF	TGTGCCAGCAGTTACGTTGCCAGGCGGGGGACCGGGGAGCTGTTTTTT	NA	16	TRBD2	TRBV6-5	TRBJ2-2
CASSRSGRGDTQYF	TGCGCCAGCAGCCGTAGCGGAAGAGGTGATACGCAGTATTTT	once	14	NA	TRBV5-1	TRBJ2-3
CASSRDSNNQPQHF	TGTGCCAGTAGCAGGGACTCCAACAATCAGCCCCAGCATTTT	NA	14	NA	TRBV19	TRBJ1-5
CASSQRTDSGNTIYF	TGCGCCAGCAGCCAAAGGACTGACTCTGGAAACACCATATATTTT	NA	15	NA	TRBV4-1	TRBJ1-3
CASSLTGVDTQYF	TGTGCCAGCAGCTTAACAGGGGTAGATACGCAGTATTTT	NA	13	NA	TRBV7-3	TRBJ2-3